The entry below describes one T cell receptor beta chain. Its target is unknown. This sample is drawn from a study of CD8+ T cells in alopecia areata. Study context: Treatment of the treated patients consisted of oral tofacitinib, 5 to 10 mg twice daily.

cDNA serving as the sequencing template came from extracted, reverse transcribed RNA. TCRdb's table, derived via immunoSEQ multiplex PCR, lists solely in-frame clones and lacks some. The profile shows roughly 140,000 clones, about four fifths of them singletons. Whole-study findings and limits: Under tofacitinib, numerous expanded lesional clonotypes remained detectable in scalp and blood. Patients shared TCRs less clearly than mice did, possibly for HLA-related reasons.

From germline, CDR1 is SQVTM and CDR2 ANQGSEA. Unmatched junction bases numbered 9, after V lost 6 bases and J lost 0 bases. The CDR3 length is 16 residues. The treatment here: oral pan-JAK inhibitor, 5-10 mg twice daily. Sorting separated CD4+ and CD8+ T cells out of PBMCs. This sequence was found in a human donor with alopecia areata. This sequence joins TRBV29-1 and TRBJ2-7; the match to TRBD2 covers 12 bases. The sequences come from CD8+ T cells sorted from blood, collected at week 4, from a patient treated with tofacitinib. The CDR3 sequence is CSVEIPGLAGSYEQYF. The CDR3 nucleotides read TGCAGCGTCGAGATTCCGGGACTAGCGGGCTCCTACGAGCAGTACTTC.